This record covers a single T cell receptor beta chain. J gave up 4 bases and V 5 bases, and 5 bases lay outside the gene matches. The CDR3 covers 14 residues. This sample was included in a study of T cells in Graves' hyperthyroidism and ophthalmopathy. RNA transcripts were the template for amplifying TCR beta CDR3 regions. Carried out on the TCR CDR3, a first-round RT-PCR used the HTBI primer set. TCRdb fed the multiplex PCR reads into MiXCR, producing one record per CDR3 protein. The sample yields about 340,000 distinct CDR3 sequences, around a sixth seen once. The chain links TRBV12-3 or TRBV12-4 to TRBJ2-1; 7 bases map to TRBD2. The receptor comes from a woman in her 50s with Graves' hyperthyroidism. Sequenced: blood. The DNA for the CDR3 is TGTGCCAGCAGTCCCGGGACTAATTACAATGAGCAGTTCTTC. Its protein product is CASSPGTNYNEQFF.